The source of this T cell receptor beta chain is a study of cytomegalovirus exposure and HLA in healthy donors. This CDR3 has 15 amino acids. Losses at the gene ends were 4 bases for V and 0 bases for J; bases not matched to a gene: 2. Germline V lookup: CDR1 MGHDK, CDR2 SYGVNS. The PCR made use of 60 Vbeta and 13 Jbeta primers. Sequencing used immunoSEQ multiplex PCR; TCRdb keeps in-frame clones, though not all of them. The sample has fewer than 250,000 clones, 79% seen once. Study observations and caveats: One later analysis reportedly identified an Asian-associated ancestry cluster that showed fewer N-insertions than the roughly 620-donor mean.

Note on this clone: Its target is not known.

This receptor was identified in a male donor in good health and CMV-seropositive. Sequencing input: PBMCs. This chain joins TRBV25-1 and TRBJ2-4; 8 nucleotides match TRBD2. CDR3 protein: CASSGSGIAKNIQYF. CDR3 bases: TGTGCCAGCAGTGGTAGCGGGATAGCCAAAAACATTCAGTACTTC.